The subject of this entry is one TCR beta chain. The data belong to a study of blood T cell repertoires in COVID-19. With 3 bases clipped from V and 6 bases from J, the junction kept 10 bases outside the gene matches. The CDR3 totals 16 residues. From germline, CDR1 is SGHNT and CDR2 YYREEE (reference sequence). Authors' data handling: Estimates of nucleated cell counts were drawn from the amplification of reference gene primers. Measured with immunoSEQ multiplex PCR; TCRdb has only the in-frame clones, and not every one. V, J and clone size derive from that table, while D and trimming were established from the DNA sequence. The repertoire has 110,000 or so clones, roughly 85% of them found once; the top ten carry around 3.5%.

This chain uses TRBV5-4 with TRBJ2-3; 10 positions match TRBD2. This clonotype was obtained from a man aged 35-49 years with acute or convalescent COVID-19. Material: peripheral blood. CDR3 DNA sequence: TGTGCCAGCAGCTCCCTAGCGGGGGCCCCGGGGGATACGCAGTATTTT. This encodes CASSSLAGAPGDTQYF.